These 30 T cell receptor beta chains came from one sample sequenced in a study of T cells in Graves' hyperthyroidism and ophthalmopathy. Amplified TCR beta CDR3 regions derived from RNA transcripts. Primed by the HTBI set, a first-round RT-PCR was run on the TCR CDR3. TCRdb redid the calling of the multiplex PCR reads with MiXCR, one entry per CDR3 protein. Among about 600,000 distinct CDR3 sequences listed, 13% to 15% were seen once. Sequenced input: blood. These receptors originate from a woman aged 18-29 years with Graves' ophthalmopathy.

This clonotype was seen only a few times. This chain connects TRBV20-1 to TRBJ1-5; 9 bases fit TRBD1. The germline V gene encodes CDR1 DFQATT and CDR2 SNEGSKA (reference sequence). Unmatched junction bases numbered 11, after V lost 3 bases and J lost 5 bases. This CDR3 contains 16 residues. Here the CDR3 reads CSASGGTGTTDQPQHF. As DNA, the CDR3 is TGCAGTGCTAGCGGCGGGACAGGGACCACCGATCAGCCCCAGCATTTT.

In regard to this clonotype: Compared with germline, one end of the junction differs, possibly owing to a read error. V usage is TRBV7-9 and J usage is TRBJ1-3; no clear D gene. The germline CDR1 and CDR2 sequences are SEHNR and FQNEAQ (reference sequence). The CDR3 has 15 residues. CDR3 residues: CASSRPLGGGNTIYF. The CDR3 bases are TGCGCCAGCAGCCGCCCTTTGGGAGGGGGAAACACCATATATTTT.

The table lists this clonotype with many counts. The chain joins TRBV28 to TRBJ1-4; weak D call: TRBD1 (5 bases). Germline CDR1 reads MDHEN; CDR2 reads SYDVKM. CDR3 length equals 13 residues. Trimming removed 6 bases from V and 8 bases from J, with 13 bases in between. DNA of the CDR3: TGTGCCAGCAGACCCAGGGTCGGCGAAAAACTGTTTTTT. This encodes CASRPRVGEKLFF.

This clonotype has more than one count but fewer than ten. The genes are TRBV2 and TRBJ1-5; the match to TRBD1 covers 7 bases. V dropped 2 bases and J dropped 4; count of bases not matched to a gene: 5. Per germline, CDR1 SNHLY and CDR2 FYNNEI. The CDR3 consists of 15 residues. CDR3 coding DNA: TGTGCCAGCAGTGAAACCAGGGGGTCTAATCAGCCCCAGCATTTT. Amino acid sequence: CASSETRGSNQPQHF.

This clonotype was counted ten times or more. V is TRBV6-5 and J is TRBJ1-2; no reliable D call. Between the trimmed V and J ends, which lost 0 bases and 6 bases, there was a span of 14 bases. CDR1 and CDR2 from the germline V gene are MNHEY and SVGAGI. The CDR3 covers 15 residues. The CDR3 reads CASSYSRGYLNGYTF. The CDR3 DNA follows: TGTGCCAGCAGTTACTCGCGAGGGTATTTAAATGGCTACACCTTC.

For this clonotype: This could be a read error, since a much larger clone is one nucleotide away. J is TRBJ2-7 and V is TRBV10-3, with D perhaps matching TRBD1 (5 bases). Germline CDR1 reads ENHRY; CDR2 reads SYGVKD. The length of the CDR3 is 13 residues. The ends were cut back, 10 bases at V and 5 bases at J, with 18 bases in the middle. CDR3 DNA sequence: TGTGCCACCAAAGACAGACTCACCCACGAGCAGTACTTC. It translates to CATKDRLTHEQYF.

This clonotype has at least ten counts. The rearrangement joins TRBV13 to TRBJ2-7, with unresolved D. The CDR3 runs 13 residues. Germline CDR1 and CDR2: PRHDT and FYEKMQ (reference sequence). Trimming removed 1 base at V and 5 bases at J, with 9 bases between. The CDR3 loop reads CASSLEFPHEQYF. CDR3 nucleotide sequence: TGTGCCAGCAGCTTAGAGTTCCCGCACGAGCAGTACTTC.

Concerning this clonotype itself: A junction boundary mismatches the germline segment, possibly from a read error. This rearrangement joins TRBV10-3 to TRBJ1-3; 9 nucleotides line up with TRBD1. The CDR3 runs to 19 residues. The germline CDR1 and CDR2 sequences are ENHRY and SYGVKD. Written as DNA, the CDR3 is TGTGCCACCAGTGATTACAAGGGACAGGGATCGCCCTCTGGAAACACCATATATTTT. This translates into CATSDYKGQGSPSGNTIYF.

Worth noting for this clonotype: The junction differs from germline at one of its ends, possibly a read error. The chain has TRBV2 and TRBJ2-1, with TRBD2 matching over 9 bases. Germline V gene sequence: CDR1 SNHLY, CDR2 FYNNEI. The CDR3 loop spans 16 amino acids. The CDR3 DNA is TGTGCCCGCAGTGGGGCGGGAGGGAACCCCTACAATGAGCAGTTCTTC. Residues: CARSGAGGNPYNEQFF. Full variable domain (missing parts from reference TRBV2 and TRBJ2-1): EPEVTQTPSHQVTQMGQEVILRCVPISNHLYFYWYRQILGQKVEFLVSFYNNEISEKSEIFDDQFSVERPDGSNFTLKIRSTKLEDSAMYFCARSGAGGNPYNEQFFGPGTRLTVL.

This clonotype has a count of ten or more. The chain joins TRBV9 to TRBJ2-7, with D maybe TRBD1 (6 bases). The CDR3 has 14 residues. Trimming removed 0 bases from V and 1 base from J, with 8 bases in between. In germline, CDR1 is SGDLS, CDR2 YYNGEE. CDR3 DNA sequence: TGTGCCAGCAGCGTAGAAGGGACATCCTACGAGCAGTACTTC. As protein: CASSVEGTSYEQYF.

At least ten counts were recorded for this clonotype. CDR3 amino acids: CASSQDVGTSYNEQFF. Written as DNA, the CDR3 is TGCGCCAGCAGCCAAGACGTAGGGACTAGCTACAATGAGCAGTTCTTC. This chain uses TRBV4-3 with TRBJ2-1, with TRBD2 matching over 8 bases. The V gene end was trimmed by 0 bases and the J gene end by 3 bases; junction bases not matched to a gene: 4. From germline, CDR1 is LGHNA and CDR2 YSLEER. CDR3 size: 16 residues.

The V gene is TRBV6-2 or TRBV6-3, the J gene TRBJ1-5, with unresolved D. V lost 6 bases to trimming and J lost 2 bases, with 8 bases between them. The CDR3 contains 13 residues. Germline values: CDR1 MNHEY, CDR2 SVGEGT. CDR3 bases: TGTGCCAGCAGGGTGGACGGCAATCAGCCCCAGCATTTT. As protein: CASRVDGNQPQHF.

V usage is TRBV27 and J usage is TRBJ2-7; TRBD2 agrees at 14 bases. Germline values: CDR1 MNHEY, CDR2 SMNVEV (reference sequence). This CDR3 has 15 amino acids. V lost 3 bases, J lost 8 bases, and 6 bases stayed unmatched. The CDR3 coding sequence is TGTGCCAGCAGTTTGGGGACTAGCGGGAGAAGTAAGCAGTACTTC. Translating gives CASSLGTSGRSKQYF.

This clonotype has a count of ten or more. The chain uses TRBV12-3 or TRBV12-4 and TRBJ1-2, with unresolved D. The V and J ends lost 5 bases and 6 bases respectively, with 13 bases between them. The CDR3 runs to 13 residues. CDR3 loop: CASSTRTWHGYTF. In nucleotides, the CDR3 is TGTGCCAGCAGTACTCGGACGTGGCATGGCTACACCTTC.

This clonotype has ten or more counts. This chain uses TRBV7-9 with TRBJ2-5, with D tentatively TRBD2 (6 bases). The germline V gene has CDR1 SEHNR and CDR2 FQNEAQ (reference sequence). This CDR3 region has 14 residues. Trimming took 5 bases from V and 1 from J, leaving 11 bases between them. This chain's CDR3 is CASSTWDFQETQYF. The CDR3 DNA reads as TGTGCCAGCAGCACCTGGGACTTCCAAGAGACCCAGTACTTC.

This clonotype has only a few counts. The chain is built from TRBV10-3 and TRBJ1-1; 9 nucleotides agree with TRBD1. CDR1 is ENHRY, CDR2 SYGVKD, per germline. CDR3 length equals 13 residues. The ends lost 2 bases at V and 6 bases at J; junction bases unmatched: 1. The CDR3 bases are TGTGCCATCAGTGAGAGGACAGGGGCTGAAGCTTTCTTT. It codes for CAISERTGAEAFF.

The chain links TRBV7-9 to TRBJ2-1; D perhaps matches TRBD2 (5 bases). V gave up 1 base and J gave up 12 bases, with 13 bases separating them. Germline V gene sequence: CDR1 SEHNR, CDR2 FQNEAQ (reference sequence). This CDR3 has 13 amino acids. The CDR3 region is CASSLDEGRWQFF. Here the CDR3 DNA reads TGTGCCAGCAGCTTAGACGAGGGAAGGTGGCAGTTCTTC. Variable domain in full (rest from reference TRBV7-9 and TRBJ2-1): DTGVSQNPRHKITKRGQNVTFRCDPISEHNRLYWYRQTLGQGPEFLTYFQNEAQLEKSRLLSDRFSAERPKGSFSTLEIQRTEQGDSAMYLCASSLDEGRWQFFGPGTRLTVL.

At least ten counts were recorded for this clonotype. The CDR3, as DNA: TGTGCCAGTAGTTCGTTCGGAGGCGTTGAGACCCAGTACTTC. Protein product: CASSSFGGVETQYF. V usage is TRBV19 and J usage is TRBJ2-5; the D gene is possibly TRBD2 (5 bases). Trimming shortened V by 5 bases and J by 5 bases, and 15 bases separated the two germline ends. CDR3 length equals 14 residues. Germline lookup yields CDR1 LNHDA and CDR2 SQIVND (reference sequence).

This clonotype was observed a handful of times. The chain uses TRBV6-1 and TRBJ1-1, with TRBD1 as a possible D gene (5 bases). CDR1 is MNHNS, CDR2 SASEGT, per germline. The CDR3 is made up of 12 amino acids. Trimming took off 6 bases at V and 6 bases at J, with 11 bases between the two ends. This CDR3 reads CASRGVWPEAFF. In nucleotides, the CDR3 is TGTGCCAGCAGGGGGGTCTGGCCTGAAGCTTTCTTT.

This chain uses TRBV19 with TRBJ2-1, with D possibly being TRBD2 (5 bases). The CDR3 extends over 16 amino acids. V was pared by 3 bases and J by 0 bases, with 12 bases between. Germline CDR1 reads LNHDA; CDR2 reads SQIVND (reference sequence). This chain's CDR3 is CASSIGLWSSYNEQFF. The CDR3 bases are TGTGCCAGTAGTATTGGACTTTGGAGCTCCTACAATGAGCAGTTCTTC.

The J gene is TRBJ2-5, the V gene TRBV19; 7 bases align to TRBD1. Germline assignment: CDR1 LNHDA and CDR2 SQIVND (reference sequence). This CDR3 spans 16 amino acids. V shed 5 bases, J shed 0 bases, and the junction held 9 bases outside the gene matches. CDR3 DNA: TGTGCCAGTAGTTGGACGGACAGGAGGTACCAAGAGACCCAGTACTTC. Residues: CASSWTDRRYQETQYF.

This clonotype was seen a handful of times. The chain combines TRBV5-5 with TRBJ1-5; tentatively, D is TRBD1 (5 bases). V was pared by 2 bases and J by 6 bases, with 12 bases between. Germline V gene data show CDR1 as SGHKS and CDR2 as YYEKEE (reference sequence). CDR3 length: 14 residues. The CDR3, as DNA: TGTGCCAGCAGCTTAGGGACGGCCTCTCAGCCCCAGCATTTT. It encodes CASSLGTASQPQHF.

The sample holds many counts of this clonotype. V and J are TRBV30 and TRBJ2-7; D ambiguous. Looked up from germline, CDR1 is GTSNPN and CDR2 is SVGIG (reference sequence). The length of the CDR3 is 15 residues. The V gene lost 1 base and the J gene lost 0 bases, with 13 bases spanning the gap. The CDR3 spells CAWSAPDKSSYEQYF. For the CDR3, the DNA is TGTGCCTGGAGTGCCCCTGACAAGAGCTCCTACGAGCAGTACTTC.

The sample holds many counts of this clonotype. The CDR3 region is CASSTDSYEQFF. CDR3 nucleotide sequence: TGTGCCAGCAGTACTGACAGTTATGAGCAGTTCTTC. The chain combines TRBV12-3 or TRBV12-4 with TRBJ2-1; TRBD1 might be the D (5 bases). Trimming left V 5 bases short and J 8 bases short, with 10 bases between. The CDR3 is 12 amino acids.

This clonotype has just a few counts. V gene TRBV20-1 combines with J gene TRBJ2-2; no clear D gene. The germline V gene has CDR1 DFQATT and CDR2 SNEGSKA (reference sequence). Trimming took 3 bases from V and 0 from J, leaving 8 bases between them. The CDR3 covers 14 residues. The CDR3: CSARPITNTGELFF. The CDR3 DNA is TGCAGTGCTAGGCCCATCACGAACACCGGGGAGCTGTTTTTT.

The genes are TRBV11-2 and TRBJ2-2; 7 positions match TRBD2. Germline CDR1 SGHAT, CDR2 FQNNGV. V lost 0 bases and J lost 5; bases outside the gene matches: 9. The length of the CDR3 is 17 residues. This CDR3 reads CASSLEGGEGQTGELFF. CDR3 in DNA: TGTGCCAGCAGCTTAGAGGGGGGGGAGGGCCAAACCGGGGAGCTGTTTTTT.

The sample holds a few counts of this clonotype. The V and J genes are TRBV6-5 and TRBJ2-2; a possible D gene is TRBD1 (5 bases). The V end was cut by 0 bases, the J end by 4 bases, with 9 bases between. CDR1 and CDR2 from the germline V gene are MNHEY and SVGAGI. This CDR3 is built from 15 residues. In DNA form, the CDR3 reads TGTGCCAGCAGTTACTCATCAGGGCTCACCGGGGAGCTGTTTTTT. Its translation: CASSYSSGLTGELFF.

The chain employs TRBV4-1 and TRBJ2-3; D remains ambiguous. CDR1 is MGHRA, CDR2 YSYEKL, per germline. CDR3 length: 16 amino acids. V was clipped by 1 base and J by 4 bases, with 15 bases between them. The CDR3 DNA reads as TGCGCCAGCAGCCAAGGGGAAAAGCCCCCCCCAGATACGCAGTATTTT. Protein sequence: CASSQGEKPPPDTQYF.

This clonotype came up many times. The V call is TRBV7-2, the J call TRBJ2-3; 13 bases are a match to TRBD2. J lost 11 bases, V lost 6 bases, and 20 bases had no gene match. Germline CDR1 reads SGHTA; CDR2 reads FQGNSA. The CDR3 totals 18 residues. The CDR3 loop reads CASRSTSGRANPLRGQYF. CDR3 in DNA: TGTGCCAGCAGGTCCACTAGCGGGAGGGCAAATCCCTTGAGGGGGCAGTATTTT.

The table lists this clonotype with many counts. The chain has TRBV2 and TRBJ2-7; maybe TRBD2 (5 bases). V dropped 10 bases and J dropped 4 bases, with 20 bases sitting between them. CDR3 size: 14 residues. The germline gives CDR1 SNHLY, CDR2 FYNNEI. CDR3 DNA: TGTGCCATCGATGTCTGGGAGAGAATTTACGAGCAGTACTTC. Protein: CAIDVWERIYEQYF. The whole variable domain, remainder taken from reference TRBV2 and TRBJ2-7, is EPEVTQTPSHQVTQMGQEVILRCVPISNHLYFYWYRQILGQKVEFLVSFYNNEISEKSEIFDDQFSVERPDGSNFTLKIRSTKLEDSAMYFCAIDVWERIYEQYFGPGTRLTVT.